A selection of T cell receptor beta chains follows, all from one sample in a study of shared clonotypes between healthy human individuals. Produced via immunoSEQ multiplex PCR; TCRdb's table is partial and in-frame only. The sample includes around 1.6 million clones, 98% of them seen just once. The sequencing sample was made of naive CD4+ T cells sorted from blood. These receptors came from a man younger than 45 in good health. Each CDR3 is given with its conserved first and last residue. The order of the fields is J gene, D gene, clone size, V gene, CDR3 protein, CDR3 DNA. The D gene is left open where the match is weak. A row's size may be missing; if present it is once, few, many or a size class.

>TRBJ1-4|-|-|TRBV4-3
CASSQATGDNEKLFF
TGCGCCAGCAGCCAGGCAACAGGAGATAATGAAAAACTGTTTTTT
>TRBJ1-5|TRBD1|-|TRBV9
CASSADGQGNQPQHF
TGTGCCAGCAGCGCCGATGGACAGGGCAATCAGCCCCAGCATTTT
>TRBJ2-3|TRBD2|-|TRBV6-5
CASSPRTSADTQYF
TGTGCCAGCAGTCCTCGGACTAGTGCAGATACGCAGTATTTT
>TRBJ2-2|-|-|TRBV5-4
CASSFSANTGELFF
TGTGCCAGCAGTTTTAGCGCGAACACCGGGGAGCTGTTTTTT
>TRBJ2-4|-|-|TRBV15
CATSRVGSGAKNIQYF
TGTGCCACCAGCAGAGTGGGGTCTGGTGCCAAAAACATTCAGTACTTC
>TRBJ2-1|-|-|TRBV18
CASSPPSRSSYNEQFF
TGTGCCAGCTCACCCCCAAGCCGGAGCTCCTACAATGAGCAGTTCTTC
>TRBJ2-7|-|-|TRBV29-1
CSVKQGLYEQYF
TGCAGCGTAAAACAGGGATTGTACGAGCAGTACTTC
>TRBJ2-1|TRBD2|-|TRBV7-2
CASSPGRKRHEQFF
TGTGCCAGCAGCCCCGGGAGGAAACGGCATGAGCAGTTCTTC
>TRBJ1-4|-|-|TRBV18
CASSPVNSKYEKLFF
TGTGCCAGCTCACCCGTCAATTCTAAGTATGAAAAACTGTTTTTT
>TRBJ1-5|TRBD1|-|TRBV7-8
CASSLEGTGTNQPQHF
TGTGCCAGCAGCTTAGAAGGGACAGGGACTAATCAGCCCCAGCATTTT
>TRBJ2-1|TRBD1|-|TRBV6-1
CASSNRGSSYNEQFF
TGTGCCAGCAGTAACAGGGGTTCCTCCTACAATGAGCAGTTCTTC
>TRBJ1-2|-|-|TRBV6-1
CASSEAGRAYGYTF
TGTGCCAGCAGTGAAGCTGGCAGGGCCTATGGCTACACCTTC
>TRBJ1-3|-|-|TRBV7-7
CASSLDSSGNTIYF
TGTGCTAGCAGCTTAGATTCATCGGGAAACACCATATATTTT
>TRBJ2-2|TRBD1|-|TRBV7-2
CASSLARQGATGELFF
TGTGCCAGCAGCTTAGCAAGACAGGGGGCTACCGGGGAGCTGTTTTTT
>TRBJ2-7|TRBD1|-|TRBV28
CASTTGALYEQYF
TGTGCCAGCACTACAGGGGCCCTCTACGAGCAGTACTTC
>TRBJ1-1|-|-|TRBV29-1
CSVEPSLNTEAFF
TGCAGCGTTGAACCATCCCTGAACACTGAAGCTTTCTTT
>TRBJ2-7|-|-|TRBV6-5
CASSYSSYRHQQYF
TGTGCCAGCAGTTACTCGTCCTACAGACACCAGCAGTACTTC
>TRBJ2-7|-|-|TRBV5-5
CASIKDGLREQYF
TGTGCCAGTATTAAGGACGGCCTTCGCGAGCAGTACTTC
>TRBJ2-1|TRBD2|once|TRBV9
CASSVGLAGLYNEQFF
TGTGCCAGCAGCGTAGGGCTAGCGGGGCTCTACAATGAGCAGTTCTTC
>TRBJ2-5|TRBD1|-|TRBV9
CASSVPGQGYDRETQYF
TGTGCCAGCAGCGTTCCAGGACAGGGTTATGATCGAGAGACCCAGTACTTC
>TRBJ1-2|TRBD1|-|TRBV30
CATKSDRVKNYGYTF
TGTGCCACCAAGTCGGACAGGGTAAAAAACTATGGCTACACCTTC
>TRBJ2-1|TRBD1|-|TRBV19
CASSRTGTSYNEQFF
TGTGCCAGTAGTCGGACAGGGACATCTTACAATGAGCAGTTCTTC